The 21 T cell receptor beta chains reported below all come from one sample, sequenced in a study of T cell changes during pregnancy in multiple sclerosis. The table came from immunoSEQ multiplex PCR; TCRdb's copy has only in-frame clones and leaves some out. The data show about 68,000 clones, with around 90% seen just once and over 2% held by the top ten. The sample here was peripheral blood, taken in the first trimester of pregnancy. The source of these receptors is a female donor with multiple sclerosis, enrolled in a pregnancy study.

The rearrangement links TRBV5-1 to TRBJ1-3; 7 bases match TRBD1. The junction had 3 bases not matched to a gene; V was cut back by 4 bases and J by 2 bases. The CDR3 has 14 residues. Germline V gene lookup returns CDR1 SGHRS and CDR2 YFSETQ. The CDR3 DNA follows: TGCGCCAGCAGCGGAACAGGGGCTGGAAACACCATATATTTT. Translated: CASSGTGAGNTIYF.

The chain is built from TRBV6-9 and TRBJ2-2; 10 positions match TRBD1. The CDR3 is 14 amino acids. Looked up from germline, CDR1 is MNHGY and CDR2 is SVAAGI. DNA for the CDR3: TGTGCGTCCTTCCGGGACAGGGGTCCCGGGGAGCTGTTTTTT. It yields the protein CASFRDRGPGELFF.

Here the CDR3 reads CASSPRTGINNEQFF. CDR3 DNA: TGCGCCAGCAGCCCCCGGACAGGGATAAACAATGAGCAGTTCTTC. The chain uses TRBV5-1 and TRBJ2-1; 8 nucleotides line up with TRBD1. This CDR3 spans 15 amino acids. Trimming cost V 4 bases and J 5 bases; bases outside gene matches: 8. The germline V gene has CDR1 SGHRS and CDR2 YFSETQ. Filled out from reference TRBV5-1 and TRBJ2-1, the complete variable domain reads KAGVTQTPRYLIKTRGQQVTLSCSPISGHRSVSWYQQTPGQGLQFLFEYFSETQRNKGNFPGRFSGRQFSNSRSEMNVSTLELGDSALYLCASSPRTGINNEQFFGPGTRLTVL.

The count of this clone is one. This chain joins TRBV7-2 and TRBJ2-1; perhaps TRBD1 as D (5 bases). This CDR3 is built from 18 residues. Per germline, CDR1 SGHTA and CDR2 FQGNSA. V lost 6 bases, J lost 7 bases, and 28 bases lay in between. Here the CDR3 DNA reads TGTGCCAGCAGATCCACTGGGGCCTACGAAGTTGGGGCGAATGAGCAGTTCTTC. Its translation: CASRSTGAYEVGANEQFF.

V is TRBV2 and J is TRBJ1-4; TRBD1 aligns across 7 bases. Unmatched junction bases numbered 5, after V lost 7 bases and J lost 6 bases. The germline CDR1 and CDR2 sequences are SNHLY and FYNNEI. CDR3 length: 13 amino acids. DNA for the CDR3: TGTGCCAGCAACGGAGACAGGGATGAAAAACTGTTTTTT. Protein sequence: CASNGDRDEKLFF. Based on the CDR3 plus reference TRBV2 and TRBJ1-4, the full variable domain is EPEVTQTPSHQVTQMGQEVILRCVPISNHLYFYWYRQILGQKVEFLVSFYNNEISEKSEIFDDQFSVERPDGSNFTLKIRSTKLEDSAMYFCASNGDRDEKLFFGSGTQLSVL.

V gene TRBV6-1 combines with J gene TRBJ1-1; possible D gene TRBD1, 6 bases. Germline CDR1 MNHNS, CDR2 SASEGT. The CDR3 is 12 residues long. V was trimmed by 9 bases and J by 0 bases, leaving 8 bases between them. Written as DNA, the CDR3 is TGTGCCAGTAGACAGGTGAACACTGAAGCTTTCTTT. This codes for CASRQVNTEAFF.

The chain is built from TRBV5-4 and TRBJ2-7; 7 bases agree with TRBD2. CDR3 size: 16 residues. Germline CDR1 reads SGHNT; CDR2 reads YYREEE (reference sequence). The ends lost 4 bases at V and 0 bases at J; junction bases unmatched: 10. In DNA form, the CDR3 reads TGTGCCAGCAGCCCCGGCGGCGGGAGTTTCTCCTACGAGCAGTACTTC. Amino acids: CASSPGGGSFSYEQYF.

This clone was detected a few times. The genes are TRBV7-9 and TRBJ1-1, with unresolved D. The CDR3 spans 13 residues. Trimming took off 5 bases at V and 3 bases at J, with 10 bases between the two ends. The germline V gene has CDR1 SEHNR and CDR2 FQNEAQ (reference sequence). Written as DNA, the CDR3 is TGTGCCAGCAGCCGAGGATGGGACACTGAAGCTTTCTTT. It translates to CASSRGWDTEAFF.

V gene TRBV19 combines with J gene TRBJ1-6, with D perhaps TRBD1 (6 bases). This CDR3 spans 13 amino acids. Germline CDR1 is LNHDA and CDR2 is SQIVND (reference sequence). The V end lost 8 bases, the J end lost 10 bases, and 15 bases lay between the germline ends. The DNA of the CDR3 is TGTGCCAGTGCGGACAGCCTAGGCTCACCCCTCCACTTT. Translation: CASADSLGSPLHF.

This CDR3 reads CASSLEKVRVIAGDNGTYEQYF. CDR3 bases: TGTGCCAGCAGCCTCGAAAAGGTTAGGGTAATAGCGGGAGACAACGGTACCTACGAGCAGTACTTC. The rearrangement joins TRBV21-1 to TRBJ2-7; no DNA check was done on the table's D call, TRBD2. TRBV21-1 is flagged as a pseudogene. This CDR3 contains 22 residues.

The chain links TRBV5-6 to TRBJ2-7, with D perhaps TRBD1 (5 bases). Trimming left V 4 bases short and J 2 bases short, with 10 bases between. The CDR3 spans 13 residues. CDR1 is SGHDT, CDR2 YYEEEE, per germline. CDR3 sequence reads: CASSPTVTYEQYF. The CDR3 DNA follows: TGTGCCAGCAGCCCGACAGTGACCTACGAGCAGTACTTC.

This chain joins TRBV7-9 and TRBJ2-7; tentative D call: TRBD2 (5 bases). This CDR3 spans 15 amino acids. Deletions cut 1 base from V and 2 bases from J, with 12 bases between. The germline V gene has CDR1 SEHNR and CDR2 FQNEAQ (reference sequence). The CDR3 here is CASSLGASNTYEQYF. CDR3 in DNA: TGTGCCAGCAGCTTAGGGGCTAGCAATACCTACGAGCAGTACTTC.

CDR3 in DNA: TGTGCCACCAGCAGGACTAGTTTGGAGACCCAGTACTTC. Translated: CATSRTSLETQYF. This sequence joins TRBV15 and TRBJ2-5, with D perhaps matching TRBD2 (6 bases). V gave up 3 bases and J gave up 5 bases, with 10 bases separating them. Germline V lookup: CDR1 LNHNV, CDR2 YYDKDF (reference sequence). This CDR3 comprises 13 residues. The variable domain in full, completed from reference TRBV15 and TRBJ2-5, reads DAMVIQNPRYQVTQFGKPVTLSCSQTLNHNVMYWYQQKSSQAPKLLFHYYDKDFNNEADTPDNFQSRRPNTSFCFLDIRSPGLGDTAMYLCATSRTSLETQYFGPGTRLLVL.

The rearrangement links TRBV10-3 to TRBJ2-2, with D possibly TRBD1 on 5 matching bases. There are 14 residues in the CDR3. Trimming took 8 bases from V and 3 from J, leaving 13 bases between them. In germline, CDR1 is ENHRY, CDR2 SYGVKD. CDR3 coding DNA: TGTGCCATCTCTAAGGGGCTTGACACCGGGGAGCTGTTTTTT. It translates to CAISKGLDTGELFF.

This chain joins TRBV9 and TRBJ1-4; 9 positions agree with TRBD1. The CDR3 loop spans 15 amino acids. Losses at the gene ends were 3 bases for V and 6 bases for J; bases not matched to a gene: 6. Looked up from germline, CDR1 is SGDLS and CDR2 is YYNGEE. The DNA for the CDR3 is TGTGCCAGCAGCGGACAGGGGGGCGGAGATGAAAAACTGTTTTTT. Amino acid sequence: CASSGQGGGDEKLFF. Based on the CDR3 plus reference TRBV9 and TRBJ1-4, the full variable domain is DSGVTQTPKHLITATGQRVTLRCSPRSGDLSVYWYQQSLDQGLQFLIQYYNGEERAKGNILERFSAQQFPDLHSELNLSSLELGDSALYFCASSGQGGGDEKLFFGSGTQLSVL.

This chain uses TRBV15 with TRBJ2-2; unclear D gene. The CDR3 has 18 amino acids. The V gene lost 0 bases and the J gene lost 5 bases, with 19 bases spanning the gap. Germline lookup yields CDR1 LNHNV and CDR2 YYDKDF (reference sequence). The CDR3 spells CATSRDERIGLVTGELFF. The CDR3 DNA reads TGTGCCACCAGCAGAGACGAGCGAATCGGTCTGGTTACCGGGGAGCTGTTTTTT.

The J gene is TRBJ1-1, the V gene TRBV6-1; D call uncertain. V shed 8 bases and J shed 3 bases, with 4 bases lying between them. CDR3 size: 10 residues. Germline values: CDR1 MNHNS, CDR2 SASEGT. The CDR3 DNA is TGTGCCAGCGGAGACACTGAAGCTTTCTTT. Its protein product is CASGDTEAFF.

The DNA of the CDR3 is TGCGCCAGCAGCCCACGGGGGAACACTGAAGCTTTCTTT. Amino acids: CASSPRGNTEAFF. The chain is built from TRBV5-1 and TRBJ1-1; D not resolved. CDR3 size: 13 residues. The germline gives CDR1 SGHRS, CDR2 YFSETQ. V lost 4 bases and J 1 base, leaving 8 bases between the germline ends.

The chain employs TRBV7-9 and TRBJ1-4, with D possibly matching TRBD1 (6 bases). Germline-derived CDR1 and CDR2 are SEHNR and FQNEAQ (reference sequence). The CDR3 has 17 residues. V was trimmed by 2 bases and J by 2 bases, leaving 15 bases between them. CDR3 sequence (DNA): TGTGCCAGCAGCTTACCGGGGGGCCATGGGACTAATGAAAAACTGTTTTTT. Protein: CASSLPGGHGTNEKLFF.

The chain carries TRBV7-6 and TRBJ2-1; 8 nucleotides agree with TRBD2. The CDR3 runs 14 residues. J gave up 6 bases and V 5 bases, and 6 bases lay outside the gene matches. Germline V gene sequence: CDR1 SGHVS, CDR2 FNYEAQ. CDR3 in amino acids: CASSQMAGGNEQFF. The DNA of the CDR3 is TGTGCCAGCAGCCAGATGGCGGGAGGCAATGAGCAGTTCTTC.

The CDR3 coding sequence is TGCGCCAGCAGCTGGGCGGATGGGACTAGCGGGGGGCCTAGGGCAGATACGCAGTATTTT. Translated, it gives CASSWADGTSGGPRADTQYF. V gene TRBV5-1 combines with J gene TRBJ2-3; 15 bases are a match to TRBD2. This CDR3 is built from 20 residues. V shed 3 bases and J 4 bases; nucleotides not matched to a gene: 15. CDR1 and CDR2 (germline): SGHRS, YFSETQ.